This T cell receptor beta chain comes out of a study of T cell repertoires in cytomegalovirus infection. Study in general: Use of recently identified HLA-C-restricted and well-studied HLA-B-restricted CMV epitopes was part of the study. Study-wide findings and caveats: Clonotypes of TCR beta that were HLA-C-restricted and CMV-specific dominated the ex vivo response.

Turning to this clonotype: Its antigen is unidentified.

The CDR3 contains 14 residues. CDR1 and CDR2 from the germline V gene are MNHNS and SASEGT. V shed 6 bases, J shed 7 bases, and the junction held 10 bases outside the gene matches. In TCRdb, the reads were re-called with MiXCR into one record per CDR3 protein. The sample records 600,000 to 700,000 distinct CDR3 sequences, approximately 33% being singletons. The material sequenced was cultured PBMCs, taken from culture after CMV antigen stimulation. This rearrangement joins TRBV6-1 to TRBJ1-2; 8 nucleotides line up with TRBD1. The TCR was taken from a human donor in good health (CMV status not recorded). Some clones in this sample may be carry-over from other donors' samples. As DNA, the CDR3 is TGTGCCAGCAGCGAGGACAGGGTAATCAGTGGCTACACCTTC. This encodes CASSEDRVISGYTF.